The sequence of this TCR beta chain was determined in a study of T cells in tumors after PD-1 blockade. Study overall: Daily vismodegib 150 mg continued in a subset of anti-PD-1-treated patients. The study, taken as a whole, reports: Blood contained 35% to 50% of the tumor's TCR clonotypes.

The assay was immunoSEQ multiplex PCR, and TCRdb's table has in-frame clones only and misses some. This table has approximately 46,000 clones, 79% appearing once. V gave up 2 bases and J gave up 7 bases, with 8 bases separating them. Germline-derived CDR1 and CDR2 are SNHLY and FYNNEI. The CDR3 loop spans 13 amino acids. Of note for this clone: Its antigen is as yet unknown.

This sequence joins TRBV2 and TRBJ2-2, with D perhaps TRBD2 (5 bases). The sequencing here drew on PBMCs, taken before anti-PD-1 treatment. The clonotype comes from a human donor with basal cell carcinoma. For the CDR3, the DNA is TGTGCCAGCAGTGAATACGAGGGCGGGGAGCTGTTTTTT. This translates into CASSEYEGGELFF.